This T cell receptor beta chain appears in the sequencing data of a study of blood T cells in healthy people across ages. With a J-beta primer mix and a sample-barcoded 5' primer, a second PCR ran about 6 to 11 cycles. TCRdb ran MiXCR on the 5' RACE reads and lists one entry per CDR3 protein. Altogether about 760,000 distinct CDR3 sequences are present, more than 55% being singletons, with the ten largest covering about a quarter. This clonotype was counted a few times. The CDR3 is 14 amino acids. Trimming removed 1 base at V and 1 base at J, with 8 bases between. Per the germline V gene, CDR1 is SGHRS and CDR2 is YFSETQ.

The J gene is TRBJ1-1, the V gene TRBV5-1, with D perhaps matching TRBD1 (5 bases). This TCR was sampled from a man in his forties or fifties in good health. The material sequenced was blood. CDR3 in amino acids: CASSLRDGNTEAFF. In DNA, the CDR3 is TGCGCCAGCAGCTTGCGGGACGGGAACACTGAAGCTTTCTTT.